This T cell receptor beta chain was obtained from a study of shared clonotypes between healthy human individuals. Remarks on this clone: The antigen is not known.

Caucasian adults living in Nashville, Tennessee, provided all samples. Notes on the study in general: Non-shared clonotypes showed lower generation probabilities than clonotypes common to all four donors.

Original data processing: ImmunoSEQ sequences covered only the junction and lacked quality scores; filtering therefore differed. Measured with immunoSEQ multiplex PCR; TCRdb has only the in-frame clones, and not every one. V, J and clone size were drawn from that table, and D and trimming were deduced from the DNA. In the table there are approximately 320,000 clones, around 86% of which are singletons. CDR1 is KGHSH and CDR2 is LQKENI in the germline V gene. The V end lost 4 bases, the J end lost 3 bases, and 12 bases lay between the germline ends. The length of the CDR3 is 14 residues. The specimen sequenced was memory CD8+ T cells sorted from blood. Subset in this sample: CD45RO+ cells pooled with CCR7-negative TemRA cells. This sequence joins TRBV18 and TRBJ1-1; D gene ambiguous. This clonotype was obtained from a man younger than 30 in good health. The CDR3 spells CASSQLTRDTEAFF. CDR3 DNA sequence: TGTGCCAGCTCACAACTAACTCGGGACACTGAAGCTTTCTTT.